This T cell receptor (beta chain) emerged from a study of blood T cell repertoires in COVID-19. Study information: Samples of COVID-19 (acute and convalescent) were obtained from the United States, Italy and Spain. PBMCs, B-cell-depleted T cells, or T cells were the source of the cDNA or gDNA that made up the material.

Per the original data handling: Estimates of nucleated cell counts were drawn from the amplification of reference gene primers. Profiling relied on immunoSEQ multiplex PCR, and the TCRdb table lists in-frame clones only, not all of them. V and J calls and clone size follow that table, whereas D and trimming were derived from the DNA. The repertoire holds over 90,000 clones, with approximately 92% as singletons. In its sample, this clone was seen once. The sequence was obtained from a man aged 18 to 30 with acute or convalescent COVID-19. Sequenced input: peripheral blood.

The DNA of the CDR3 is TGTGCCAGCAGCGTAGACCCCACAGGGGGCGCGTTGGCTGGCTACACCTTC. Translation gives CASSVDPTGGALAGYTF. The V call is TRBV9, the J call TRBJ1-2, with 9 bases lining up with TRBD1. CDR1 is SGDLS, CDR2 YYNGEE, per germline. This CDR3 has 17 amino acids. V was pared by 0 bases and J by 7 bases, with 13 bases of the junction left unmatched.